This record looks at one T cell receptor beta chain sequence and its context. Original analysis: Estimation of nucleated cell counts relied on the amplification of reference gene primers. Only in-frame clones appear in the TCRdb table, and some are missing; sequencing was by immunoSEQ multiplex PCR. V and J calls plus clone size are reproduced from that table; the DNA served to infer D and trimming. The sample lists about 54,000 clones, over 80% seen once, with about 3% in the top ten. The sample is drawn from a study of blood T cell repertoires in COVID-19. Turning to the study itself: The study drew acute and convalescent COVID-19 samples from the United States, Italy and Spain. PBMCs, B-cell-depleted T cells, or T cells were the source of the cDNA or gDNA that made up the material.

V was cut by 5 bases and J by 4 bases, with 14 bases left in between. CDR3 length equals 15 residues. Germline CDR1 is LNHDA and CDR2 is SQIVND (reference sequence). The chain recombines TRBV19 with TRBJ2-2; D is perhaps TRBD1 (6 bases). The sequenced sample consisted of peripheral blood. The source is a human donor in a cohort sampled during active COVID-19. The CDR3 loop is CASSDRSPVTGELFF. The DNA of the CDR3 is TGTGCCAGTAGTGACAGGTCCCCCGTCACCGGGGAGCTGTTTTTT.